The rows below give T cell receptor beta chains drawn from one sample of a study of shared clonotypes between healthy human individuals. Sequencing used immunoSEQ multiplex PCR; TCRdb keeps in-frame clones, though not all of them. The sample shows some 980,000 clones, about 80% of them seen only once. Material for sequencing was memory CD4+ T cells sorted from blood. The receptor source for this set is a man between 18 and 29 years old in good health. Both conserved end residues are part of each CDR3. The D gene is left open where the match is weak. Rows give clone size only sometimes, using once, few, many, or a class for an expanded clone.

V gene	clone size	D gene	J gene	CDR3 protein	CDR3 DNA
TRBV6-6	NA	NA	TRBJ1-4	CASSWQAATNEKLFF	TGTGCCAGCAGTTGGCAGGCGGCAACTAATGAAAAACTGTTTTTT
TRBV18	NA	NA	TRBJ2-2	CAIPGGTSNTGELFF	TGTGCCATCCCCGGGGGGACATCGAACACCGGGGAGCTGTTTTTT
TRBV28	NA	NA	TRBJ1-1	CASSLRKSTEAFF	TGTGCCAGCAGTTTAAGGAAGTCCACTGAAGCTTTCTTT
TRBV29-1	many	NA	TRBJ1-5	CSVKDSDNQPQHF	TGCAGCGTCAAGGACAGTGACAATCAGCCCCAGCATTTT
TRBV5-1	NA	TRBD1	TRBJ1-4	CASSTFGQGANEKLFF	TGCGCCAGCAGCACCTTTGGACAGGGTGCGAATGAAAAACTGTTTTTT
TRBV4-1	once	TRBD2	TRBJ2-3	CASSQRLAGAALSTDTQYF	TGCGCCAGCAGCCAAAGACTAGCGGGGGCCGCCCTAAGCACAGATACGCAGTATTTT
TRBV5-1	NA	TRBD2	TRBJ2-7	CASSPPSSGDRNEQYF	TGCGCCAGCAGCCCCCCCTCTAGCGGTGATCGGAACGAGCAGTACTTC
TRBV13	NA	NA	TRBJ2-3	CASSLPRIRGTDTQYF	TGTGCCAGCAGCTTACCTAGAATTCGAGGCACAGATACGCAGTATTTT
TRBV28	NA	TRBD1	TRBJ1-2	CASRLGAGTGRRGYTF	TGTGCCAGCAGACTCGGTGCCGGGACAGGGAGGAGAGGCTACACCTTC
TRBV14	NA	NA	TRBJ2-3	CASSQDQASTQYF	TGTGCCAGCAGCCAAGATCAAGCAAGTACGCAGTATTTT
TRBV15	NA	NA	TRBJ2-1	CATSRQRDSRPDEQFF	TGTGCCACCAGCAGGCAACGGGACTCTCGACCCGATGAGCAGTTCTTC
TRBV11-2	NA	TRBD1	TRBJ1-6	CASSSLRGLSSPLHF	TGTGCCAGCAGCTCGTTGAGGGGGCTGAGTTCACCCCTCCACTTT
TRBV28	NA	NA	TRBJ1-5	CASSYIGLGQPQHF	TGTGCCAGCAGTTACATAGGTTTAGGTCAGCCCCAGCATTTT
TRBV11-2	NA	NA	TRBJ1-1	CASSFGTNTEAFF	TGTGCCAGCAGCTTCGGAACTAACACTGAAGCTTTCTTT
TRBV14	once	TRBD2	TRBJ2-2	CASSFGGGSGELFF	TGTGCCAGCAGTTTCGGCGGGGGTTCCGGGGAGCTGTTTTTT
TRBV28	NA	TRBD1	TRBJ1-3	CASRTGGHSGNTIYF	TGTGCCAGCAGGACAGGGGGCCACTCTGGAAACACCATATATTTT
TRBV29-1	NA	NA	TRBJ2-5	CSVKGGGETQYF	TGCAGCGTTAAGGGGGGCGGGGAGACCCAGTACTTC
TRBV6-5	NA	TRBD2	TRBJ2-7	CATREGSISYEQYF	TGTGCCACCCGGGAGGGGTCCATCTCCTACGAGCAGTACTTC
TRBV30	NA	TRBD1	TRBJ2-7	CAWSVDREGEQYF	TGTGCCTGGAGTGTAGACAGGGAAGGCGAGCAGTACTTC
TRBV5-1	NA	NA	TRBJ1-5	CASSSGPNQPQHF	TGCGCCAGCAGCTCGGGCCCAAATCAGCCCCAGCATTTT
TRBV21-1	once	NA	TRBJ2-5	CASSKARTSGGAGWETQYF	TGTGCCAGCAGCAAAGCGAGGACTAGCGGGGGGGCAGGCTGGGAGACCCAGTACTTC
TRBV5-1	NA	NA	TRBJ1-1	CASSPEGRENTEAFF	TGCGCCAGCAGCCCCGAGGGCAGGGAGAACACTGAAGCTTTCTTT
TRBV5-1	NA	NA	TRBJ2-4	CASSLGLENIQYF	TGCGCCAGCAGCTTGGGACTCGAAAACATTCAGTACTTC
TRBV6-1	NA	NA	TRBJ2-7	CASSEDTLGRAYEQYF	TGTGCCAGCAGTGAAGATACTTTGGGCAGGGCCTACGAGCAGTACTTC
TRBV29-1	NA	TRBD2	TRBJ2-7	CSVEGSGGGSYEQYF	TGCAGCGTTGAAGGGAGCGGGGGCGGTTCCTACGAGCAGTACTTC
TRBV15	NA	NA	TRBJ2-7	CATSRGTSSYEQYF	TGTGCCACCAGCAGAGGGACATCTTCCTACGAGCAGTACTTC
TRBV19	few	NA	TRBJ1-2	CASSMVSPSGYTF	TGTGCCAGTAGTATGGTCAGCCCGAGTGGCTACACCTTC
TRBV7-6	once	TRBD1	TRBJ1-1	CASSPQGGGSTEAFF	TGTGCCAGCAGCCCTCAAGGGGGCGGGTCAACTGAAGCTTTCTTT
TRBV2	NA	NA	TRBJ1-4	CASRPQGPAANEKLFF	TGTGCCAGCAGGCCCCAGGGGCCCGCGGCTAATGAAAAACTGTTTTTT
TRBV10-1	few	NA	TRBJ2-7	CASSDGGRYEQYF	TGCGCCAGCAGTGATGGGGGCCGCTACGAGCAGTACTTC
TRBV6-7	NA	NA	TRBJ1-3	CASSHRDRSKVGNTIYF	TGTGCCAGCAGCCACCGGGACCGATCTAAGGTGGGAAACACCATATATTTT
TRBV4-3	NA	NA	TRBJ1-5	CASSQDPNQPQHF	TGCGCCAGCAGCCAAGACCCTAATCAGCCCCAGCATTTT
TRBV7-8	NA	NA	TRBJ1-5	CASSLVLGIPHF	TGTGCCAGCAGCTTAGTCCTAGGAATCCCGCATTTT
TRBV11-3	NA	NA	TRBJ1-1	CASSLDGSRGVTEAFF	TGTGCCAGCAGCTTAGATGGTTCGAGGGGGGTCACTGAAGCTTTCTTT
TRBV11-3	once	TRBD2	TRBJ2-5	CASSFGLAGGQEETQYF	TGTGCCAGCAGCTTTGGGCTAGCGGGGGGGCAGGAGGAGACCCAGTACTTC
TRBV5-1	NA	NA	TRBJ2-3	CASSSTAGEDTQYF	TGCGCCAGCAGCTCTACCGCAGGGGAGGATACGCAGTATTTT
TRBV5-1	NA	NA	TRBJ2-7	CASSSAGSTYEQYF	TGCGCCAGCAGCTCGGCAGGATCGACCTACGAGCAGTACTTC
TRBV5-4	NA	NA	TRBJ2-5	CASSFKGGGETQYF	TGTGCCAGCAGCTTCAAGGGGGGTGGGGAGACCCAGTACTTC
TRBV6-5	NA	TRBD2	TRBJ2-1	CASRGSGRYQFF	TGTGCCAGCAGGGGTAGCGGGAGATATCAGTTCTTC
TRBV2	once	NA	TRBJ2-5	CASIPHFQETQYF	TGTGCCAGCATCCCGCACTTCCAAGAGACCCAGTACTTC
TRBV5-4	few	NA	TRBJ2-7	CASSPEVQGTYEQYF	TGTGCCAGCAGCCCCGAGGTGCAGGGGACATACGAGCAGTACTTC
TRBV5-1	NA	NA	TRBJ2-1	CASRSGENEQFF	TGCGCCAGCCGGTCGGGGGAGAACGAGCAGTTCTTC
TRBV19	NA	NA	TRBJ1-5	CASRRGEPDQPQHF	TGTGCCAGTAGACGGGGTGAACCTGATCAGCCCCAGCATTTT
TRBV5-4	NA	NA	TRBJ1-1	CASSLDVTQLEAFF	TGTGCCAGCAGCTTGGATGTCACCCAACTTGAAGCTTTCTTT
TRBV6-1	NA	NA	TRBJ2-6	CASSDRAGANVLTF	TGTGCCAGCAGTGACAGGGCCGGGGCCAACGTCCTGACTTTC
TRBV9	NA	TRBD1	TRBJ1-1	CASSPQGGGWTEAFF	TGTGCCAGCAGCCCCCAGGGGGGGGGATGGACTGAAGCTTTCTTT
TRBV2	NA	NA	TRBJ1-1	CASSVNSLNTEAFF	TGTGCCAGCAGTGTCAACAGTTTGAACACTGAAGCTTTCTTT
TRBV5-8	NA	NA	TRBJ2-3	CASSLTQLTDTQYF	TGTGCCAGCAGCTTGACACAGCTCACAGATACGCAGTATTTT
TRBV30	NA	TRBD1	TRBJ2-7	CAWGDRDYEQYF	TGTGCCTGGGGGGACAGGGACTACGAGCAGTACTTC
TRBV6-1	NA	NA	TRBJ1-2	CASSSDPANYGYTF	TGTGCCAGCAGTTCGGATCCAGCTAACTATGGCTACACCTTC
TRBV30	NA	NA	TRBJ2-2	CAWSVRSNLGKGTGELFF	TGTGCCTGGAGTGTACGGTCGAACCTCGGAAAGGGCACCGGGGAGCTGTTTTTT
TRBV6-5	NA	TRBD1	TRBJ1-2	CASSYQGGGYTF	TGTGCCAGCAGTTACCAGGGGGGCGGCTACACCTTC
TRBV5-1	NA	NA	TRBJ2-2	CASSLELAGTGELFF	TGCGCCAGCAGCTTGGAACTAGCTGGCACCGGGGAGCTGTTTTTT
TRBV5-4	NA	TRBD2	TRBJ2-3	CASSLLRGVSSSTDTQYF	TGTGCCAGCAGCTTGTTGCGGGGGGTATCCTCTAGCACAGATACGCAGTATTTT
TRBV7-2	NA	NA	TRBJ2-3	CASRVGSRTDTQYF	TGTGCCAGCAGGGTCGGGAGCCGCACAGATACGCAGTATTTT
TRBV25-1	NA	NA	TRBJ1-2	CASNWGIGSGVNYGYTF	TGTGCCAGCAATTGGGGTATAGGGTCAGGGGTTAACTATGGCTACACCTTC
TRBV27	NA	NA	TRBJ1-1	CASYPISGEAFF	TGTGCCAGCTATCCGATTTCAGGGGAAGCTTTCTTT
TRBV5-1	NA	TRBD1	TRBJ2-3	CASSTGQQTSTDTQYF	TGCGCCAGCAGCACGGGACAGCAGACTAGCACAGATACGCAGTATTTT